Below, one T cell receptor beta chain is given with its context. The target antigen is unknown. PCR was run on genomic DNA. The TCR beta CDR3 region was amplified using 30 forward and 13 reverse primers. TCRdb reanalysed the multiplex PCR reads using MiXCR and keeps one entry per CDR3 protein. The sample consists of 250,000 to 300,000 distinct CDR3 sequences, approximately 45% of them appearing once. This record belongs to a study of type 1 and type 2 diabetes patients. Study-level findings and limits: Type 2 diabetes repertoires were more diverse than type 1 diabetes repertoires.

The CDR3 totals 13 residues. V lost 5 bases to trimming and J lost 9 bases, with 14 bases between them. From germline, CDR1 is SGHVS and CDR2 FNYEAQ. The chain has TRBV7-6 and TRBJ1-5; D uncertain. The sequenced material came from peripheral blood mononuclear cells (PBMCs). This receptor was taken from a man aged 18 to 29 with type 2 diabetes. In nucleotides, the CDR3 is TGTGCCAGCAGCAGCAGACGGGCTGGGCCCCAGCATTTT. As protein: CASSSRRAGPQHF.